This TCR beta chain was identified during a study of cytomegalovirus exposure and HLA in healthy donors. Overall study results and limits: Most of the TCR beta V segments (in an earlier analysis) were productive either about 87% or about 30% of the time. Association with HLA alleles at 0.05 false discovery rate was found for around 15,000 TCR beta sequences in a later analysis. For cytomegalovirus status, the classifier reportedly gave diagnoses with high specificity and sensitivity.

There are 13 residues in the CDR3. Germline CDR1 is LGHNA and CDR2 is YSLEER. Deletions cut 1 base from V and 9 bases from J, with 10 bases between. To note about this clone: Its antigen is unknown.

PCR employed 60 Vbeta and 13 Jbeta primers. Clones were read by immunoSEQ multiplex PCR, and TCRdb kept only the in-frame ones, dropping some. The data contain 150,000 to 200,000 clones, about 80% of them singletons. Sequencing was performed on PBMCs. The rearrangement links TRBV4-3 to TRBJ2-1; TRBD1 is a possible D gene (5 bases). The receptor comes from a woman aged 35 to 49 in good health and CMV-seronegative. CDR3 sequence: CASSQVFRGEQFF. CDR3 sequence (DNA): TGCGCCAGCAGCCAAGTATTTAGGGGTGAGCAGTTCTTC.